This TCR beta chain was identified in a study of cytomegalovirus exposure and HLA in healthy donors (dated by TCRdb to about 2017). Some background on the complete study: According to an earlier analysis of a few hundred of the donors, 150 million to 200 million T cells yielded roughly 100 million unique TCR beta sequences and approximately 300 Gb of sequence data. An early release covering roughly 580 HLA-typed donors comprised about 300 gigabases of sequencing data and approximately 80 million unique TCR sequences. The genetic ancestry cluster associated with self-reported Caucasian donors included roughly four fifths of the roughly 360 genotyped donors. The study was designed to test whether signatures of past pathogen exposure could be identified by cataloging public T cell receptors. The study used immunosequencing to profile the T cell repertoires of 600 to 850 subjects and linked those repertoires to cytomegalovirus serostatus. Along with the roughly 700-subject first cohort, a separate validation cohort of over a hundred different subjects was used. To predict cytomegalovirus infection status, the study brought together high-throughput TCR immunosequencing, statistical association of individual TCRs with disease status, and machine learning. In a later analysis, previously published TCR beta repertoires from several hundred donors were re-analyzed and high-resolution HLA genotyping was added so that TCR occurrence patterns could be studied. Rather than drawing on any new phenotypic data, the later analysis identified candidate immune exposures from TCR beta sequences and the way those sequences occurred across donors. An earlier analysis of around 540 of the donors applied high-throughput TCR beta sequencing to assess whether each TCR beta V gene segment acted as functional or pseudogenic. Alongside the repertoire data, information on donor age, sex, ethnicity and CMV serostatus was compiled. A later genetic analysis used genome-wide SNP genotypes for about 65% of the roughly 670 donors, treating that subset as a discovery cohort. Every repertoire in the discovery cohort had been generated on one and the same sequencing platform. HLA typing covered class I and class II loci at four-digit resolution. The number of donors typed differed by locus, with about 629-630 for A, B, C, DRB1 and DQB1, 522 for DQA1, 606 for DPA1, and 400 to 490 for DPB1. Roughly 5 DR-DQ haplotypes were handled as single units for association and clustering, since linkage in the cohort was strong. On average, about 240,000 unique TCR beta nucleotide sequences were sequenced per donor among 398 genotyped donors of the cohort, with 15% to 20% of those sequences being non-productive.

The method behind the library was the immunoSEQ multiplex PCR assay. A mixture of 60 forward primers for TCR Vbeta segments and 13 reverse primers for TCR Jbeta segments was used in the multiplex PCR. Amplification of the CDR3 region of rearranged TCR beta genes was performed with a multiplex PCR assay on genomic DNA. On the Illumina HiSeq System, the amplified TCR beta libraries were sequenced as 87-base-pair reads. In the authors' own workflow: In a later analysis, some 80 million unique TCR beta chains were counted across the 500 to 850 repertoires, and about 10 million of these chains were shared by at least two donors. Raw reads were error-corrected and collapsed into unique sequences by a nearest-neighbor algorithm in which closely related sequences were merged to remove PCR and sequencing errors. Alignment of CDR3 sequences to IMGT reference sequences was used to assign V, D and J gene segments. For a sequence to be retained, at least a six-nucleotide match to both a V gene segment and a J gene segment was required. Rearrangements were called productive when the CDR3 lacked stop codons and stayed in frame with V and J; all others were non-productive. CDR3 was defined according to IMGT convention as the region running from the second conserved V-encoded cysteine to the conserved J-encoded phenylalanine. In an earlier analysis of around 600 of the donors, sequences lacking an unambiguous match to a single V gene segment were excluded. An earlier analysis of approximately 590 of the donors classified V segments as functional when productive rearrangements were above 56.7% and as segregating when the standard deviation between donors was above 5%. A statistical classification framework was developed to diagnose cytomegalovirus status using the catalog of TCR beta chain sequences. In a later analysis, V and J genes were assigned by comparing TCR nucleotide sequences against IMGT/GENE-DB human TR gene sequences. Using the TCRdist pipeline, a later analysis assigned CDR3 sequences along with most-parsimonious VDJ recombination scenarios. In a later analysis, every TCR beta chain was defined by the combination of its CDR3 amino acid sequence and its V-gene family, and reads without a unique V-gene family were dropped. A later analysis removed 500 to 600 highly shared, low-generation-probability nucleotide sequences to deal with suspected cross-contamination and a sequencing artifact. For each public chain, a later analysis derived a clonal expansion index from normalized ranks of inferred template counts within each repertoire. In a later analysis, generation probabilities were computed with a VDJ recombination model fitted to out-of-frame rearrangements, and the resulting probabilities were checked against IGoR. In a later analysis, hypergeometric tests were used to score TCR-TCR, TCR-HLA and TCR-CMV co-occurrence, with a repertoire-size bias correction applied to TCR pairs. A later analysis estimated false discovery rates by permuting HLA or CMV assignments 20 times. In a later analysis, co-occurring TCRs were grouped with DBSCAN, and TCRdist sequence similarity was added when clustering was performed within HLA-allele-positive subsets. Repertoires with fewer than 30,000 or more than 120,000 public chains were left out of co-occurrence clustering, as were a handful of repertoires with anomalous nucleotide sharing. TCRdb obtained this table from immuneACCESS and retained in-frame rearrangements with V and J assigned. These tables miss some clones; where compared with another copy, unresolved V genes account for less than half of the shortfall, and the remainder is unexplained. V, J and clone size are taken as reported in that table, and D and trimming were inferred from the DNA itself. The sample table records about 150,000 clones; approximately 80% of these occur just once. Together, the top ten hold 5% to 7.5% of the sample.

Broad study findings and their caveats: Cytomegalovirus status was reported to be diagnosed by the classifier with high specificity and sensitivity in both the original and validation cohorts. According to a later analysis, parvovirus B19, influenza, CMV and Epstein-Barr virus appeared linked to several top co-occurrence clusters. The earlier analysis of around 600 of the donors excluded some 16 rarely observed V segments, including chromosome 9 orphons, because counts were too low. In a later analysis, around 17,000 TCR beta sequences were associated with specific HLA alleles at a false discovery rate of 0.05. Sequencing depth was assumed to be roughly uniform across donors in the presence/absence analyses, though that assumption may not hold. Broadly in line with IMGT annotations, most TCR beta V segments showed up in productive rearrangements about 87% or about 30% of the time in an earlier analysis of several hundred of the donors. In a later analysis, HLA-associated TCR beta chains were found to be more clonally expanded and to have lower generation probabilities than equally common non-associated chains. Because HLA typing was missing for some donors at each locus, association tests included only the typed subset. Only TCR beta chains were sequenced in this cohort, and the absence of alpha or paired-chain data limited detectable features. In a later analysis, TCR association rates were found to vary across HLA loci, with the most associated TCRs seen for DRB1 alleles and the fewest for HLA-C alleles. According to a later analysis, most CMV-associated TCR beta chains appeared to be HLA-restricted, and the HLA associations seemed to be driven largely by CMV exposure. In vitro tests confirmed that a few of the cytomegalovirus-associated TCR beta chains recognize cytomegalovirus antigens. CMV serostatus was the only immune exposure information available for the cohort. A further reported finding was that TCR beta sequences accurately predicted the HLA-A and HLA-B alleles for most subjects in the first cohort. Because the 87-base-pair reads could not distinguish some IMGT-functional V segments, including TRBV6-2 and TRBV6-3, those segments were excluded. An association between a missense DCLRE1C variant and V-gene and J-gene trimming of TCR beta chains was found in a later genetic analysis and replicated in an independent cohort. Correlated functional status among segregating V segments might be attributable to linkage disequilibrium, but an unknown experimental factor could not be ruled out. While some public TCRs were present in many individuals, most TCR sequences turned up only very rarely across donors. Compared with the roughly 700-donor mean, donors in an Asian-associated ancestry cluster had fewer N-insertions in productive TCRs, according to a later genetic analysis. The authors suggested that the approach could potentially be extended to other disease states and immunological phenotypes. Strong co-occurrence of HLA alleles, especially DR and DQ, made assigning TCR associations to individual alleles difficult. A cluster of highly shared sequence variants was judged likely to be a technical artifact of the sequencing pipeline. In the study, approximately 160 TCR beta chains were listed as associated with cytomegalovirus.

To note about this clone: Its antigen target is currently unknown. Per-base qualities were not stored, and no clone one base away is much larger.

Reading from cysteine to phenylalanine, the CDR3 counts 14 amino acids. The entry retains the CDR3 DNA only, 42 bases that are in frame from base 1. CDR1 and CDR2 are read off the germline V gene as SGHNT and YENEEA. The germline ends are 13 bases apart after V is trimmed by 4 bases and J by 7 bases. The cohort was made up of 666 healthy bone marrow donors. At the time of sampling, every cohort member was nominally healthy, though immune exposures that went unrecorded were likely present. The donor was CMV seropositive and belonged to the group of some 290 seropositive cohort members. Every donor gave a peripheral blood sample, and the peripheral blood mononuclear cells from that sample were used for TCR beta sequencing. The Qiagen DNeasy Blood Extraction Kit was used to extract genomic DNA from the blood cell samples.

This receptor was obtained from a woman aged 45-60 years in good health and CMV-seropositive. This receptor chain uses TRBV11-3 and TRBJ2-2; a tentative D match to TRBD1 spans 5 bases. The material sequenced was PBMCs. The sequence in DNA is TGTGCCAGCAGCTCCCTCAGGGTAGGCGGGGAGCTGTTTTTT. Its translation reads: CASSSLRVGGELFF.